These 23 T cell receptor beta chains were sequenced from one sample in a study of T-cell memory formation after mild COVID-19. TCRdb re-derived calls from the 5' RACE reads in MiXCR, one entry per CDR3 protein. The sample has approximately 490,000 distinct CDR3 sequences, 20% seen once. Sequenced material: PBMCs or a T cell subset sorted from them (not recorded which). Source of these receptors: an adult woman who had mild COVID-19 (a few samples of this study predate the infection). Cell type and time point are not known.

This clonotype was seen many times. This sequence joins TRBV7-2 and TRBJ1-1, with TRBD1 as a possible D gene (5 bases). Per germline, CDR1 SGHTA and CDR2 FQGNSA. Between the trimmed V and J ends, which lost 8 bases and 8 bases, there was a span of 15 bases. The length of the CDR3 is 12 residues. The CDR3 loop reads CASWGRSSEAFF. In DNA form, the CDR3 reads TGTGCCAGCTGGGGACGTTCCTCAGAAGCTTTCTTT.

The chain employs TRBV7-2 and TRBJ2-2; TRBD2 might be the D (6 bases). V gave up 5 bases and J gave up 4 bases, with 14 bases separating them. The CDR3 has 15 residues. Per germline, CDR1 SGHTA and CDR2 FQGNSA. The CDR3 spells CASSPTRLGTGELFF. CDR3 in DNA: TGTGCCAGCAGCCCTACTCGACTAGGCACCGGGGAGCTGTTTTTT.

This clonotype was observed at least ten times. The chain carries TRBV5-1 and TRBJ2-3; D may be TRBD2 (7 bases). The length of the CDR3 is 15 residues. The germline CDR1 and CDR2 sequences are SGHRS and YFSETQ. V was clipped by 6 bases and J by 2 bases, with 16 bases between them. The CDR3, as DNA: TGCGCCAGCACCGCCCGGGGGGCCTCCACAGATACGCAGTATTTT. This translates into CASTARGASTDTQYF.

CDR3: CASSMTSVNEQFF. The CDR3 nucleotides read TGTGCCAGTAGTATGACCAGTGTCAATGAGCAGTTCTTC. The J gene is TRBJ2-1, the V gene TRBV19; D remains ambiguous. The CDR3 extends over 13 amino acids. Between the trimmed V and J ends, which lost 3 bases and 6 bases, there was a span of 9 bases. Germline V gene sequence: CDR1 LNHDA, CDR2 SQIVND (reference sequence).

Written as DNA, the CDR3 is TGCGCCAGCAGCGCCGCCCCGGGACCTACCTACGAGCAGTACTTC. Encoded protein: CASSAAPGPTYEQYF. The chain couples TRBV5-1 to TRBJ2-7; possibly TRBD1 or TRBD2 for D (5 bases each). This CDR3 has 15 residues. Between the trimmed V and J ends, which lost 4 bases and 2 bases, there was a span of 16 bases. Germline V gene lookup returns CDR1 SGHRS and CDR2 YFSETQ. The entire variable domain, with the rest obtained from reference TRBV5-1 and TRBJ2-7, is as follows: KAGVTQTPRYLIKTRGQQVTLSCSPISGHRSVSWYQQTPGQGLQFLFEYFSETQRNKGNFPGRFSGRQFSNSRSEMNVSTLELGDSALYLCASSAAPGPTYEQYFGPGTRLTVT.

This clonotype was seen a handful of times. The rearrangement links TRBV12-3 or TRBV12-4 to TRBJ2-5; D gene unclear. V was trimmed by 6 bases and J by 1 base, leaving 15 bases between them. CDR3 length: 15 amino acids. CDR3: CASSPNPNLQETQYF. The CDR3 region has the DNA TGTGCCAGCAGCCCCAACCCTAACCTCCAAGAGACCCAGTACTTC.

DNA of the CDR3: TGTGCCAGCTACCGGGACGCAAGGGCGTACACCTTC. This codes for CASYRDARAYTF. The chain recombines TRBV12-3 or TRBV12-4 with TRBJ1-2, with D possibly being TRBD1 (5 bases). Deletions cut 8 bases from V and 11 bases from J, with 18 bases between. This CDR3 contains 12 residues.

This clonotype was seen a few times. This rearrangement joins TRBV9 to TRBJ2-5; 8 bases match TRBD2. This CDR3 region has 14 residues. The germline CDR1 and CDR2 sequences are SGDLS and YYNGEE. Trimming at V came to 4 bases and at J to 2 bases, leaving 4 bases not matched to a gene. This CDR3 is CASSTGGLQETQYF. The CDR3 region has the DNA TGTGCCAGCAGCACGGGGGGGCTTCAAGAGACCCAGTACTTC.

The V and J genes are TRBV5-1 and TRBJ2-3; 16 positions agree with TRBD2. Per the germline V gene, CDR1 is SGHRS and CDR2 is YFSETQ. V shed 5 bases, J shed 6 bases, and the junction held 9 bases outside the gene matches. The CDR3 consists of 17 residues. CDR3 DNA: TGCGCCAGCAGAGTACTGGGACTAGCGGGGGGGCGTGATACGCAGTATTTT. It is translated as CASRVLGLAGGRDTQYF.

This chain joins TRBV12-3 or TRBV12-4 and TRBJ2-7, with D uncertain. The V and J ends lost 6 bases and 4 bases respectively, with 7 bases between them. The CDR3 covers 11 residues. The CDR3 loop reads CASRSHYEQYF. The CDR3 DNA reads TGTGCCAGCAGATCACATTACGAGCAGTACTTC.

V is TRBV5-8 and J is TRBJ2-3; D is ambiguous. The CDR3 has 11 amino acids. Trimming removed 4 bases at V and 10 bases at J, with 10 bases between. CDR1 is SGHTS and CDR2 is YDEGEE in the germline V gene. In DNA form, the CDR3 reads TGTGCCAGCAGCCCCTCAGTCGCGCAGTATTTT. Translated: CASSPSVAQYF.

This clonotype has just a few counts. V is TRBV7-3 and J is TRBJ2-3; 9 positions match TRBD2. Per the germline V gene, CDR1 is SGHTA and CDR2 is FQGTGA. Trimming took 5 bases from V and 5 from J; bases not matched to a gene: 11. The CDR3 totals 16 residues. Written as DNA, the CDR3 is TGTGCCAGCAGCCTTCTCGCGGGAGGGCCGGGAGATACGCAGTATTTT. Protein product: CASSLLAGGPGDTQYF. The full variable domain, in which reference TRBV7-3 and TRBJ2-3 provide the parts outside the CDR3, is GAGVSQTPSNKVTEKGKYVELRCDPISGHTALYWYRQSLGQGPEFLIYFQGTGAADDSGLPNDRFFAVRPEGSVSTLKIQRTERGDSAVYLCASSLLAGGPGDTQYFGPGTRLTVL.

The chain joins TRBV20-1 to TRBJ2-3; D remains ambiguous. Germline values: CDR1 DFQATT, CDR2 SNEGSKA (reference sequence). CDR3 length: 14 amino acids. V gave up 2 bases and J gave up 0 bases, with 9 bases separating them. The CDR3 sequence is CSARLYSSTDTQYF. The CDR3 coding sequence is TGCAGTGCTAGACTATACTCTAGCACAGATACGCAGTATTTT.

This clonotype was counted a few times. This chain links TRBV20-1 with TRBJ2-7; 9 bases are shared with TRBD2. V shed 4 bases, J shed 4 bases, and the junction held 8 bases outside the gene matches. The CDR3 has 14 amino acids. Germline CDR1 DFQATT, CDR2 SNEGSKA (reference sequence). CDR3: CSATLAGGLYEQYF. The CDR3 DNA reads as TGCAGTGCTACCCTGGCGGGAGGGCTGTACGAGCAGTACTTC.

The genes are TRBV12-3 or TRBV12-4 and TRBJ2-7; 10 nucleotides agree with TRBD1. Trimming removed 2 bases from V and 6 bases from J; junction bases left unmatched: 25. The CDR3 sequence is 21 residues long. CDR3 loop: CASSLFSRHRDRGPASGEQYF. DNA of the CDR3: TGTGCCAGCAGTTTATTTTCTCGGCATAGAGACAGGGGGCCCGCCTCGGGCGAGCAGTACTTC.

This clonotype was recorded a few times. CDR3 DNA: TGTGCCAGCAGTTACGCGGACAGGAGCAATCAGCCCCAGCATTTT. Protein: CASSYADRSNQPQHF. The chain recombines TRBV6-6 with TRBJ1-5; 7 bases map to TRBD1. This CDR3 contains 15 residues. Trimming removed 2 bases from V and 1 base from J; junction bases left unmatched: 2. Germline V gene sequence: CDR1 MNHNY, CDR2 SVGAGI (reference sequence).

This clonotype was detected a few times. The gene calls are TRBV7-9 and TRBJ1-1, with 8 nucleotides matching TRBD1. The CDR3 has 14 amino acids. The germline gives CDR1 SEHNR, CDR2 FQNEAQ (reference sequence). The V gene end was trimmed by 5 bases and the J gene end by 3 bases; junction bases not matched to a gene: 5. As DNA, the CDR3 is TGTGCCAGCAGCGAAACGACAGGGGACACTGAAGCTTTCTTT. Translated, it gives CASSETTGDTEAFF.

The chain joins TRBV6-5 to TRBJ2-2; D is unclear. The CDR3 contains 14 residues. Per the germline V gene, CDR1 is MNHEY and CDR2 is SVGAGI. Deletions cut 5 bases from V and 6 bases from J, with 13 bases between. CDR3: CASSEIRAPGELFF. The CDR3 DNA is TGTGCCAGCAGTGAAATAAGGGCGCCCGGGGAGCTGTTTTTT.

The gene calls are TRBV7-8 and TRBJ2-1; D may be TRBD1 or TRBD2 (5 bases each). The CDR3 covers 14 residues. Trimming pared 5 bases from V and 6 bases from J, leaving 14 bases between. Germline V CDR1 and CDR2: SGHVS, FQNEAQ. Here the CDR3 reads CASSPQGAFNEQFF. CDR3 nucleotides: TGTGCCAGCAGCCCGCAGGGAGCGTTCAATGAGCAGTTCTTC.

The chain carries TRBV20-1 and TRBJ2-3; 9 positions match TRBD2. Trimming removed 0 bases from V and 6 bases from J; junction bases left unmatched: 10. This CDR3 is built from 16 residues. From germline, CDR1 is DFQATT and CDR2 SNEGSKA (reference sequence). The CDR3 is CSARDLWREGADTQYF. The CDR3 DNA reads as TGCAGTGCTAGAGATCTGTGGCGGGAGGGGGCGGATACGCAGTATTTT.

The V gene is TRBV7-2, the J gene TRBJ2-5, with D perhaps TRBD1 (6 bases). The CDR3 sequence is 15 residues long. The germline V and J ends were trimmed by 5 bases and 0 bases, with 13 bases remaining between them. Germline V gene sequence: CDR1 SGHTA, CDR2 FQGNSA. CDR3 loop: CASSIDRKYQETQYF. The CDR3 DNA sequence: TGTGCCAGCAGCATTGACAGGAAGTACCAAGAGACCCAGTACTTC.

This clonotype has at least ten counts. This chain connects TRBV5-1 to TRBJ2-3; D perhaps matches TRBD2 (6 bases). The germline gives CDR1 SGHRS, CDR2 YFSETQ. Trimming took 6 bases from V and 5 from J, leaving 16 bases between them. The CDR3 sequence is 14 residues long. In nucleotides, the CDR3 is TGCGCCAGCACCCTAACAGCGGGCGGAGATACGCAGTATTTT. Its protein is CASTLTAGGDTQYF.

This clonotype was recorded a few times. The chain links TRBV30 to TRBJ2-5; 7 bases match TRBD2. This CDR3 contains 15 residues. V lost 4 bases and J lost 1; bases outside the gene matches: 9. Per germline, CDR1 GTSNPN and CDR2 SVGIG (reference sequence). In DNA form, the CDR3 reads TGTGCCTGGAATACGGGGGGACGTTTCCAAGAGACCCAGTACTTC. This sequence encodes CAWNTGGRFQETQYF.